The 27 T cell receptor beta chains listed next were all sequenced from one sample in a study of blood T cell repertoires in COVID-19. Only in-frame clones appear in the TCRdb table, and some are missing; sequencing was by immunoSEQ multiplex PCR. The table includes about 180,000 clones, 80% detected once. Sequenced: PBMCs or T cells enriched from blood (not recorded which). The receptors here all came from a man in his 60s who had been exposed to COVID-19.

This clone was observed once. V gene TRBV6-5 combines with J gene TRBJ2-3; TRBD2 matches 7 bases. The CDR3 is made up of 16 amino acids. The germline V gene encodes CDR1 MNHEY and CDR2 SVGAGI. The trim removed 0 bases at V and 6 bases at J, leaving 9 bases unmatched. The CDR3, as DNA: TGTGCCAGCAGTTACTCGAGCTCGGGAGGTTGGGATACGCAGTATTTT. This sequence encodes CASSYSSSGGWDTQYF.

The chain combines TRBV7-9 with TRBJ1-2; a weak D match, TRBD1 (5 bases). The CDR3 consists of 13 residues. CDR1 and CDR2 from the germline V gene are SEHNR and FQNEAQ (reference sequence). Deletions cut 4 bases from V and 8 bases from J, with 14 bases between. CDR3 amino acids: CASSWSTGEGYTF. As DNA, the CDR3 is TGTGCCAGCAGCTGGAGTACGGGGGAGGGCTACACCTTC.

This CDR3 is CASSTISTGLTGELFF. In DNA, the CDR3 is TGTGCCAGCAGCACGATCTCGACAGGGCTCACCGGGGAGCTGTTTTTT. The chain links TRBV7-6 to TRBJ2-2; 7 bases agree with TRBD1. CDR1 and CDR2 (germline): SGHVS, FNYEAQ. This CDR3 contains 16 residues. The J segment lost 4 bases and the V segment lost 5 bases, leaving 10 bases of the junction unmatched.

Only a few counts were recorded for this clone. The CDR3 nucleotides read TGTGCCAGCAGTCTACGGGTCGGCCAGCCCCAGCATTTT. It translates to CASSLRVGQPQHF. The V and J genes are TRBV6-5 and TRBJ1-5; D gene unclear. Germline V gives CDR1 MNHEY, CDR2 SVGAGI. The V end was cut by 5 bases, the J end by 7 bases, with 12 bases between. There are 13 residues in the CDR3.

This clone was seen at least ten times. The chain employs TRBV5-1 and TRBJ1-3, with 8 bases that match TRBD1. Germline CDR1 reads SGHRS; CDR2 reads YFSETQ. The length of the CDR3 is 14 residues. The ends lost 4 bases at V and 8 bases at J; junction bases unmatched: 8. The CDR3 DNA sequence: TGCGCCAGCAGCAGGACAGGGCAGGTAGACACCATATATTTT. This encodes CASSRTGQVDTIYF.

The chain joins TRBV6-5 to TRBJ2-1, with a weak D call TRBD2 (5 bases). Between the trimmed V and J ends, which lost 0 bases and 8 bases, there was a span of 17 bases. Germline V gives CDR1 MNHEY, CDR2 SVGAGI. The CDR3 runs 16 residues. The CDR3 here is CASSYSKDSDVDEQFF. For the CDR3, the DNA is TGTGCCAGCAGTTACTCGAAGGACTCGGATGTCGATGAGCAGTTCTTC.

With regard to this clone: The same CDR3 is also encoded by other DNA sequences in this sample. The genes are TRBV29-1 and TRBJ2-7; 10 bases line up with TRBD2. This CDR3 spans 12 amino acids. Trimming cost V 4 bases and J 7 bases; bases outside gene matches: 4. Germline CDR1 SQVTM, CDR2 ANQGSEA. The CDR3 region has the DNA TGCAGCGTTGTAGCGGGAGGCGGTGAGCAGTACTTC. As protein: CSVVAGGGEQYF.

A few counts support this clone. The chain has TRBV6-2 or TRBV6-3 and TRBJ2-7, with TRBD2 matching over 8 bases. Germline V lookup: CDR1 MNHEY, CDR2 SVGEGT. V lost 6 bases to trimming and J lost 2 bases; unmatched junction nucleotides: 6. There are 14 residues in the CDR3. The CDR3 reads CASSPRGGAYEQYF. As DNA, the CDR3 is TGTGCCAGCAGCCCCCGGGGGGGGGCCTACGAGCAGTACTTC.

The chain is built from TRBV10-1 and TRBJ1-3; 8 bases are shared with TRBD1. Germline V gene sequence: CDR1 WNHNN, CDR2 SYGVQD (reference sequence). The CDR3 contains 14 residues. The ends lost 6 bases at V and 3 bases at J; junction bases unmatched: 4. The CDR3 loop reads CASSSTGDGNTIYF. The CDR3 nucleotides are TGCGCCAGCAGCTCGACAGGGGATGGAAACACCATATATTTT.

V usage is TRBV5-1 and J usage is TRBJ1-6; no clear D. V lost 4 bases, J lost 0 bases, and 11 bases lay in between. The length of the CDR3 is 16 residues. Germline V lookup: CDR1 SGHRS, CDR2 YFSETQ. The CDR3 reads CASSPTQVSYNSPLHF. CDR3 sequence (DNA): TGCGCCAGCAGCCCCACCCAGGTCTCCTATAATTCACCCCTCCACTTT.

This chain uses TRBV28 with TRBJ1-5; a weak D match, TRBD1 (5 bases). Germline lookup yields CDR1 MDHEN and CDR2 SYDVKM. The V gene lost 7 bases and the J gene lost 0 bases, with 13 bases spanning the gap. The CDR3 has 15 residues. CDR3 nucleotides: TGTGCCAGCAAGGGGTCAGGGCTTAGCAATCAGCCCCAGCATTTT. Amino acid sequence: CASKGSGLSNQPQHF.

CDR3 coding DNA: TGTGCCAGCTCACCAGCACAGGGAGCATACACCTTC. Its protein product is CASSPAQGAYTF. The chain links TRBV18 to TRBJ1-2, with TRBD1 as a possible D gene (6 bases). Trimming cost V 2 bases and J 11 bases, with 12 bases left between them. CDR3 size: 12 residues. Germline V CDR1 and CDR2: KGHSH, LQKENI.

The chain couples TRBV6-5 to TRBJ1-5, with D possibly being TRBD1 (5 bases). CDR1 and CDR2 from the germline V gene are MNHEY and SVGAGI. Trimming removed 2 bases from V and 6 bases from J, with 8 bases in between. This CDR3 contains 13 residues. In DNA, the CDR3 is TGTGCCAGCAGTTACCGACAGTTTCAGCCCCAGCATTTT. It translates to CASSYRQFQPQHF.

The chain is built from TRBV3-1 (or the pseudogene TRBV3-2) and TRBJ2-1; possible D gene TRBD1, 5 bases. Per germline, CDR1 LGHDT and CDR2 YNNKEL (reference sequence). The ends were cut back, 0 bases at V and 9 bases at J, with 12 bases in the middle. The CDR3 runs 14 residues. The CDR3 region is CASSQDPGAGEQFF. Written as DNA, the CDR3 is TGTGCCAGCAGCCAAGACCCTGGGGCAGGTGAGCAGTTCTTC.

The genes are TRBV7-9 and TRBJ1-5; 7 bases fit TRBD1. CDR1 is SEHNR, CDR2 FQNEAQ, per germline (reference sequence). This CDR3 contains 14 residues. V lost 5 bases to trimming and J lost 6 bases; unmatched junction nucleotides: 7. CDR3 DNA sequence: TGTGCCAGCAGCGACCCGACAGGGAGTCAGCCCCAGCATTTT. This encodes CASSDPTGSQPQHF.

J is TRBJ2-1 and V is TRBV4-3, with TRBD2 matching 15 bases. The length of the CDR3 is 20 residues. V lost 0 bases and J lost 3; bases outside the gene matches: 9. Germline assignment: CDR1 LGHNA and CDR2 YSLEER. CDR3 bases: TGCGCCAGCAGCCAAGATGATGGACTAGCGGGAGGGGGGGGCTACAATGAGCAGTTCTTC. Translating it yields CASSQDDGLAGGGGYNEQFF.

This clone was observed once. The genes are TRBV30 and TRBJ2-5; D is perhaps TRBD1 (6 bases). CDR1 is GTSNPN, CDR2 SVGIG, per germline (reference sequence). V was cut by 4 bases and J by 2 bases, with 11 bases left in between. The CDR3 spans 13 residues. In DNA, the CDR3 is TGTGCCTGGAAGGCAGGGACACAAGAGACCCAGTACTTC. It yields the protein CAWKAGTQETQYF.

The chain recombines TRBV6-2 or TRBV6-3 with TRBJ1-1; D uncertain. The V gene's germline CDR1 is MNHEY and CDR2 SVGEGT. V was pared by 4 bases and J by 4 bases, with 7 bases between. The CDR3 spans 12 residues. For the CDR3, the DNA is TGTGCCAGCAGTTCATCACTCACTGAAGCTTTCTTT. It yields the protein CASSSSLTEAFF.

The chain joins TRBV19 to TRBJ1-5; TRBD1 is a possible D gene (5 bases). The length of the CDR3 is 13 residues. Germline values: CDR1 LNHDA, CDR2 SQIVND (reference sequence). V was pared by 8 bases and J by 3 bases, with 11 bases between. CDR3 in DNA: TGTGCCAGTCAGGGTGGCCCCAATCAGCCCCAGCATTTT. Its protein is CASQGGPNQPQHF. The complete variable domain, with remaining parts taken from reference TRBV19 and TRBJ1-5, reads DGGITQSPKYLFRKEGQNVTLSCEQNLNHDAMYWYRQDPGQGLRLIYYSQIVNDFQKGDIAEGYSVSREKKESFPLTVTSAQKNPTAFYLCASQGGPNQPQHFGDGTRLSIL.

CDR3 protein: CASSPGTASTGELFF. CDR3 in DNA: TGTGCCAGCAGCCCTGGGACAGCAAGCACCGGGGAGCTGTTTTTT. The chain joins TRBV7-9 to TRBJ2-2, with 7 bases matching TRBD1. Germline lookup yields CDR1 SEHNR and CDR2 FQNEAQ (reference sequence). This CDR3 spans 15 amino acids. V lost 5 bases to trimming and J lost 4 bases; unmatched junction nucleotides: 7.

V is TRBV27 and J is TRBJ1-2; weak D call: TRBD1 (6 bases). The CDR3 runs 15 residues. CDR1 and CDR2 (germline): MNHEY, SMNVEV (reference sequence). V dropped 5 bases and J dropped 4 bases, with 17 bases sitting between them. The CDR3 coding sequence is TGTGCCAGCAGTCCCGGACAGATAGCATCCTATGGCTACACCTTC. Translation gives CASSPGQIASYGYTF.

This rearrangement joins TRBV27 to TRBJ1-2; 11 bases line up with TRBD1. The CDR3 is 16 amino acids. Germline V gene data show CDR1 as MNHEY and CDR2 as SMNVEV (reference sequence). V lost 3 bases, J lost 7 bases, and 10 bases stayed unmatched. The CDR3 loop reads CASSFLSGQGASGYTF. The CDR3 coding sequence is TGTGCCAGCAGTTTCCTCTCTGGACAGGGGGCTAGTGGCTACACCTTC.

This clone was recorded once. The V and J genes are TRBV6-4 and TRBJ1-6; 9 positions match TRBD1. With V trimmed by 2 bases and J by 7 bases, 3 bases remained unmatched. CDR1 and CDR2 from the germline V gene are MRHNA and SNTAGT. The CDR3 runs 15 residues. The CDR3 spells CASSDGQGPNSPLHF. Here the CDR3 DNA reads TGTGCCAGCAGTGACGGACAGGGGCCAAATTCACCCCTCCACTTT.

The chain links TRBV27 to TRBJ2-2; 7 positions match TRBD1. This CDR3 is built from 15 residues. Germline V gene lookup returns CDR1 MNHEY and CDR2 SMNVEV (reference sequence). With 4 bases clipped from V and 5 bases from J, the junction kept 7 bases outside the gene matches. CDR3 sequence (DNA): TGTGCCAGCAGTTCTGCAGGGGGTTATACCGGGGAGCTGTTTTTT. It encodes CASSSAGGYTGELFF.

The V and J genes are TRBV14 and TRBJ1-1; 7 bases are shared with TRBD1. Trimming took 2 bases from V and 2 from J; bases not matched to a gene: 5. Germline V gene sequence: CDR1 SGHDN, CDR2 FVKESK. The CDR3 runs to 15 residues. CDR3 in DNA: TGTGCCAGCAGCCAAAAGACAGGGAGAAACACTGAAGCTTTCTTT. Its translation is CASSQKTGRNTEAFF.

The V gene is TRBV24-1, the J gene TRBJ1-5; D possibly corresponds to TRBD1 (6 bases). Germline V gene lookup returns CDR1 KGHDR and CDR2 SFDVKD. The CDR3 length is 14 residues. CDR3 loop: CATARGAGNQPQHF. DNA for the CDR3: TGTGCGACAGCGCGGGGGGCCGGCAATCAGCCCCAGCATTTT.

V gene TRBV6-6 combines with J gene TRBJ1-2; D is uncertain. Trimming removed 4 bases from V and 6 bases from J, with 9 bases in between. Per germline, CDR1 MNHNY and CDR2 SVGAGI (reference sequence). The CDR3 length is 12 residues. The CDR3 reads CASSSTVDGYTF. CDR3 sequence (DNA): TGTGCCAGCAGTTCAACTGTTGATGGCTACACCTTC.